Listed below are T cell receptor beta chains from one sample, sequenced in a study of T cell responses to AZD1222 COVID-19 vaccine. The method was immunoSEQ multiplex PCR; TCRdb's version includes in-frame clones alone and lacks a portion of them. Of 75,000 to 100,000 clones detected, 88% appear once; the ten largest clones hold around 5.8%. The sample in question was peripheral blood, obtained on day 0 of AZD1222 vaccination. The receptor set was obtained from an adult in good health. The CDR3 runs from the conserved cysteine through the conserved F or W. D genes are given only for firm matches. Clone size is not always given. Where it is, it says once, few, many or a class for expanded clones.

clone size: once
D gene: NA
V gene: TRBV9
J gene: TRBJ1-6
CDR3 protein: CASSVDPGDNSPLHF
CDR3 DNA: TGTGCCAGCAGCGTAGATCCGGGGGATAATTCACCCCTCCACTTT

clone size: NA
D gene: NA
V gene: TRBV21-1
J gene: TRBJ1-3
CDR3 protein: CASSTSGQGSSGNTIYF
CDR3 DNA: TGTGCCAGCAGCACCTCGGGACAGGGGAGTTCTGGAAACACCATATATTTT

clone size: NA
D gene: NA
V gene: TRBV11-2
J gene: TRBJ2-5
CDR3 protein: CASSLGQETQYF
CDR3 DNA: TGTGCCAGCAGCTTAGGACAAGAGACCCAGTACTTC

clone size: NA
D gene: TRBD2
V gene: TRBV9
J gene: TRBJ2-7
CDR3 protein: CASSVGLADSYEQYF
CDR3 DNA: TGTGCCAGCAGCGTGGGACTAGCGGATTCATACGAGCAGTACTTC

clone size: NA
D gene: TRBD1
V gene: TRBV7-2
J gene: TRBJ2-3
CDR3 protein: CASSHPRRGTGSDTQYF
CDR3 DNA: TGTGCCAGCAGTCACCCCCGTCGAGGGACAGGGTCAGATACGCAGTATTTT

clone size: NA
D gene: TRBD1
V gene: TRBV5-1
J gene: TRBJ1-1
CDR3 protein: CASSSYRGRKTTEAFF
CDR3 DNA: TGCGCCAGCAGCTCGTACAGGGGTCGAAAGACCACTGAAGCTTTCTTT

clone size: few
D gene: NA
V gene: TRBV4-3
J gene: TRBJ2-7
CDR3 protein: CASSQDLTTPSYEQYF
CDR3 DNA: TGCGCCAGCAGCCAAGATCTGACAACGCCTTCCTACGAGCAGTACTTC

clone size: few
D gene: TRBD1
V gene: TRBV7-8
J gene: TRBJ1-4
CDR3 protein: CASSDDRAFEKLFF
CDR3 DNA: TGTGCCAGCAGCGACGACAGGGCCTTTGAAAAACTGTTTTTT

clone size: NA
D gene: NA
V gene: TRBV28
J gene: TRBJ2-1
CDR3 protein: CASGWEHPNEQFF
CDR3 DNA: TGTGCCAGCGGGTGGGAGCACCCCAATGAGCAGTTCTTC

clone size: NA
D gene: NA
V gene: TRBV7-9
J gene: TRBJ1-2
CDR3 protein: CASSFDIYGYTF
CDR3 DNA: TGTGCCAGCAGCTTTGACATCTATGGCTACACCTTC

clone size: NA
D gene: TRBD2
V gene: TRBV28
J gene: TRBJ2-3
CDR3 protein: CASSFSLAGAGDTQYF
CDR3 DNA: TGTGCCAGCAGTTTCAGCCTAGCGGGAGCGGGAGATACGCAGTATTTT

clone size: NA
D gene: TRBD1
V gene: TRBV28
J gene: TRBJ1-4
CDR3 protein: CASSLVPTGTGDEKLFF
CDR3 DNA: TGTGCCAGCAGTTTAGTGCCCACCGGGACAGGAGACGAAAAACTGTTTTTT

clone size: NA
D gene: NA
V gene: TRBV28
J gene: TRBJ2-4
CDR3 protein: CASSPRGQTLAKNIQYF
CDR3 DNA: TGTGCCAGCAGCCCGAGAGGACAGACGCTAGCCAAAAACATTCAGTACTTC

clone size: NA
D gene: NA
V gene: TRBV2
J gene: TRBJ1-1
CDR3 protein: CASSEVRGNTEAFF
CDR3 DNA: TGTGCCAGCAGTGAAGTCAGGGGGAACACTGAAGCTTTCTTT

clone size: NA
D gene: NA
V gene: TRBV28
J gene: TRBJ1-3
CDR3 protein: CASSSYRVGGRYSGNTIYF
CDR3 DNA: TGTGCCAGCAGTTCCTACAGGGTGGGGGGCCGATACTCTGGAAACACCATATATTTT

clone size: NA
D gene: NA
V gene: TRBV2
J gene: TRBJ1-6
CDR3 protein: CASSELLDAPLHF
CDR3 DNA: TGTGCCAGCAGTGAGCTCTTAGACGCACCCCTCCACTTT

clone size: NA
D gene: NA
V gene: TRBV9
J gene: TRBJ1-2
CDR3 protein: CASSVDRNYGYTF
CDR3 DNA: TGTGCCAGCAGCGTAGACAGGAACTATGGCTACACCTTC

clone size: NA
D gene: NA
V gene: TRBV12-3/TRBV12-4
J gene: TRBJ2-2
CDR3 protein: CASRASGAGELFF
CDR3 DNA: TGTGCCAGCAGGGCAAGCGGAGCCGGGGAGCTGTTTTTT

clone size: NA
D gene: NA
V gene: TRBV28
J gene: TRBJ1-4
CDR3 protein: CASSLLTSDEKLFF
CDR3 DNA: TGTGCCAGCAGTCTCCTTACATCGGATGAAAAACTGTTTTTT

clone size: NA
D gene: TRBD2
V gene: TRBV4-1
J gene: TRBJ2-5
CDR3 protein: CASSQEGSGSWETQYF
CDR3 DNA: TGCGCCAGCAGCCAAGAGGGTAGCGGGAGTTGGGAGACCCAGTACTTC

clone size: NA
D gene: TRBD2
V gene: TRBV9
J gene: TRBJ2-7
CDR3 protein: CASSPGRGLAFYEQYF
CDR3 DNA: TGTGCCAGCAGCCCAGGGAGGGGACTAGCGTTCTACGAGCAGTACTTC

clone size: NA
D gene: TRBD1
V gene: TRBV19
J gene: TRBJ2-3
CDR3 protein: CASSIAGQGTGTDTQYF
CDR3 DNA: TGTGCCAGTAGTATAGCGGGACAGGGGACCGGCACAGATACGCAGTATTTT

clone size: NA
D gene: NA
V gene: TRBV19
J gene: TRBJ1-2
CDR3 protein: CASSIDRQGSGYGYTF
CDR3 DNA: TGTGCCAGTAGTATAGATCGCCAGGGGAGTGGGTATGGCTACACCTTC

clone size: NA
D gene: NA
V gene: TRBV9
J gene: TRBJ1-1
CDR3 protein: CASSVAAQGRGAFF
CDR3 DNA: TGTGCCAGCAGCGTAGCCGCGCAGGGGAGGGGAGCTTTCTTT

clone size: NA
D gene: TRBD1
V gene: TRBV7-2
J gene: TRBJ2-7
CDR3 protein: CASSFWTGGDYEQYF
CDR3 DNA: TGTGCCAGCAGCTTCTGGACAGGAGGCGACTACGAGCAGTACTTC

clone size: NA
D gene: NA
V gene: TRBV28
J gene: TRBJ2-7
CDR3 protein: CASSQPTGAYEQYF
CDR3 DNA: TGTGCCAGCAGCCAACCCACAGGAGCTTACGAGCAGTACTTC

clone size: NA
D gene: NA
V gene: TRBV2
J gene: TRBJ1-1
CDR3 protein: CASSEVGRNTEAFF
CDR3 DNA: TGTGCCAGCAGTGAAGTGGGTCGAAACACTGAAGCTTTCTTT

clone size: NA
D gene: NA
V gene: TRBV11-2
J gene: TRBJ2-3
CDR3 protein: CASTSSGGTQYF
CDR3 DNA: TGTGCCAGCACCTCATCCGGGGGTACGCAGTATTTT

clone size: NA
D gene: NA
V gene: TRBV5-1
J gene: TRBJ2-7
CDR3 protein: CASRGVSGGYEQYF
CDR3 DNA: TGCGCCAGCAGGGGGGTATCCGGGGGCTACGAGCAGTACTTC

clone size: once
D gene: NA
V gene: TRBV6-2/TRBV6-3
J gene: TRBJ1-5
CDR3 protein: CASSPLRHTAVDQPQHF
CDR3 DNA: TGTGCCAGCAGCCCACTACGCCACACGGCAGTAGATCAGCCCCAGCATTTT

clone size: NA
D gene: TRBD1
V gene: TRBV6-2/TRBV6-3
J gene: TRBJ1-5
CDR3 protein: CASSPYRGDVRNQPQHF
CDR3 DNA: TGTGCCAGCAGTCCCTACAGGGGGGATGTCAGAAATCAGCCCCAGCATTTT

clone size: NA
D gene: TRBD2
V gene: TRBV27
J gene: TRBJ2-2
CDR3 protein: CASRLGREAFTGELFF
CDR3 DNA: TGTGCCAGCAGATTAGGGCGGGAGGCTTTCACCGGGGAGCTGTTTTTT

clone size: NA
D gene: TRBD1
V gene: TRBV30
J gene: TRBJ2-3
CDR3 protein: CAWGTGGTDTQYF
CDR3 DNA: TGTGCCTGGGGGACAGGGGGGACAGATACGCAGTATTTT

clone size: NA
D gene: TRBD2
V gene: TRBV11-2
J gene: TRBJ2-7
CDR3 protein: CASSGLRGRYEQYF
CDR3 DNA: TGTGCCAGCAGCGGCCTGCGGGGGAGATACGAGCAGTACTTC

clone size: NA
D gene: TRBD2
V gene: TRBV20-1
J gene: TRBJ2-3
CDR3 protein: CSASASGGATDTQYF
CDR3 DNA: TGCAGTGCTAGTGCATCGGGAGGGGCCACAGATACGCAGTATTTT

clone size: few
D gene: NA
V gene: TRBV7-8
J gene: TRBJ1-2
CDR3 protein: CASSPRLADYGYTF
CDR3 DNA: TGTGCCAGCAGCCCCCGACTAGCGGACTATGGCTACACCTTC

clone size: NA
D gene: NA
V gene: TRBV28
J gene: TRBJ1-2
CDR3 protein: CASGQTEYYGYTF
CDR3 DNA: TGTGCCAGCGGGCAAACAGAGTACTATGGCTACACCTTC

clone size: NA
D gene: NA
V gene: TRBV9
J gene: TRBJ2-1
CDR3 protein: CASSVVPSSYNEQFF
CDR3 DNA: TGTGCCAGCAGCGTAGTTCCTAGCTCCTACAATGAGCAGTTCTTC

clone size: once
D gene: NA
V gene: TRBV7-8
J gene: TRBJ2-7
CDR3 protein: CASSLDGGRYEQYF
CDR3 DNA: TGTGCCAGCAGCTTAGATGGGGGGCGGTACGAGCAGTACTTC

clone size: few
D gene: NA
V gene: TRBV29-1
J gene: TRBJ1-2
CDR3 protein: CSVRTENYGYTF
CDR3 DNA: TGCAGCGTTCGGACAGAGAACTATGGCTACACCTTC

clone size: NA
D gene: NA
V gene: TRBV7-9
J gene: TRBJ2-3
CDR3 protein: CASGAGPDTQYF
CDR3 DNA: TGTGCCAGCGGGGCGGGACCAGATACGCAGTATTTT

clone size: NA
D gene: NA
V gene: TRBV5-6
J gene: TRBJ2-2
CDR3 protein: CASSLWIQRNTGELFF
CDR3 DNA: TGTGCCAGCAGCTTGTGGATACAGAGAAACACCGGGGAGCTGTTTTTT

clone size: NA
D gene: TRBD1
V gene: TRBV7-9
J gene: TRBJ1-4
CDR3 protein: CASSPARDSEKLFF
CDR3 DNA: TGTGCCAGCAGCCCCGCTAGGGACAGTGAAAAACTGTTTTTT

clone size: NA
D gene: TRBD2
V gene: TRBV11-3
J gene: TRBJ2-7
CDR3 protein: CASSVVSGNEQYF
CDR3 DNA: TGTGCCAGCAGCGTCGTTAGCGGGAACGAGCAGTACTTC

clone size: few
D gene: NA
V gene: TRBV11-1
J gene: TRBJ2-1
CDR3 protein: CASSYRMSSNEQFF
CDR3 DNA: TGTGCCAGCAGCTACAGAATGTCTAGCAATGAGCAGTTCTTC

clone size: NA
D gene: TRBD2
V gene: TRBV5-1
J gene: TRBJ2-1
CDR3 protein: CASSPTSGGYNEQFF
CDR3 DNA: TGCGCCAGCAGCCCTACTAGCGGAGGCTACAATGAGCAGTTCTTC

clone size: NA
D gene: NA
V gene: TRBV12-3/TRBV12-4
J gene: TRBJ1-1
CDR3 protein: CASSSDRDTEAFF
CDR3 DNA: TGTGCCAGCAGTTCAGATAGGGACACTGAAGCTTTCTTT

clone size: NA
D gene: TRBD1
V gene: TRBV5-6
J gene: TRBJ1-1
CDR3 protein: CASSWDRSNTEAFF
CDR3 DNA: TGTGCCAGCAGCTGGGACAGGTCGAACACTGAAGCTTTCTTT

clone size: NA
D gene: NA
V gene: TRBV4-2
J gene: TRBJ2-7
CDR3 protein: CASSPRVERSTSYEQYF
CDR3 DNA: TGTGCCAGCAGCCCCCGAGTTGAGAGATCGACTTCCTACGAGCAGTACTTC

clone size: NA
D gene: NA
V gene: TRBV28
J gene: TRBJ2-7
CDR3 protein: CASSATHNWYF
CDR3 DNA: TGTGCCAGCAGTGCCACACATAATTGGTACTTC

clone size: NA
D gene: NA
V gene: TRBV15
J gene: TRBJ1-5
CDR3 protein: CATSRGRVGDNQPQHF
CDR3 DNA: TGTGCCACCAGCAGAGGCCGGGTAGGGGACAATCAGCCCCAGCATTTT

clone size: NA
D gene: TRBD1
V gene: TRBV3-1/TRBV3-2
J gene: TRBJ1-5
CDR3 protein: CASSQDLGQGVVGQPQHF
CDR3 DNA: TGTGCCAGCAGCCAAGATTTAGGGCAGGGGGTCGTAGGTCAGCCCCAGCATTTT

clone size: NA
D gene: TRBD2
V gene: TRBV24-1
J gene: TRBJ2-7
CDR3 protein: CATSDPVAGGGYEQYF
CDR3 DNA: TGTGCCACCAGTGATCCCGTGGCGGGAGGGGGCTACGAGCAGTACTTC

clone size: NA
D gene: NA
V gene: TRBV10-2
J gene: TRBJ2-5
CDR3 protein: CASSGDYQETQYF
CDR3 DNA: TGCGCCAGCAGCGGGGACTACCAAGAGACCCAGTACTTC

clone size: NA
D gene: TRBD2
V gene: TRBV11-3
J gene: TRBJ2-7
CDR3 protein: CASSLTPGRDDEQYF
CDR3 DNA: TGTGCCAGCAGCTTAACCCCCGGGAGGGATGACGAGCAGTACTTC

clone size: NA
D gene: NA
V gene: TRBV28
J gene: TRBJ1-1
CDR3 protein: CASSLYTNTEAFF
CDR3 DNA: TGTGCCAGCAGTTTATACACGAACACTGAAGCTTTCTTT

clone size: NA
D gene: NA
V gene: TRBV25-1
J gene: TRBJ1-2
CDR3 protein: CASRPSSNYGYTF
CDR3 DNA: TGTGCCAGCAGACCCTCGAGTAACTATGGCTACACCTTC

clone size: once
D gene: TRBD2
V gene: TRBV6-1
J gene: TRBJ2-4
CDR3 protein: CASSERSSGTSSLAKNIQYF
CDR3 DNA: TGTGCCAGCAGTGAAAGGTCTAGCGGGACCTCCTCTCTAGCCAAAAACATTCAGTACTTC

clone size: NA
D gene: TRBD1
V gene: TRBV6-1
J gene: TRBJ2-3
CDR3 protein: CASSSGQGPDTQYF
CDR3 DNA: TGTGCCAGCAGTTCGGGACAGGGACCGGATACGCAGTATTTT

clone size: NA
D gene: NA
V gene: TRBV10-1
J gene: TRBJ1-1
CDR3 protein: CASSESGGNTEAFF
CDR3 DNA: TGCGCCAGCAGTGAGTCGGGGGGGAACACTGAAGCTTTCTTT